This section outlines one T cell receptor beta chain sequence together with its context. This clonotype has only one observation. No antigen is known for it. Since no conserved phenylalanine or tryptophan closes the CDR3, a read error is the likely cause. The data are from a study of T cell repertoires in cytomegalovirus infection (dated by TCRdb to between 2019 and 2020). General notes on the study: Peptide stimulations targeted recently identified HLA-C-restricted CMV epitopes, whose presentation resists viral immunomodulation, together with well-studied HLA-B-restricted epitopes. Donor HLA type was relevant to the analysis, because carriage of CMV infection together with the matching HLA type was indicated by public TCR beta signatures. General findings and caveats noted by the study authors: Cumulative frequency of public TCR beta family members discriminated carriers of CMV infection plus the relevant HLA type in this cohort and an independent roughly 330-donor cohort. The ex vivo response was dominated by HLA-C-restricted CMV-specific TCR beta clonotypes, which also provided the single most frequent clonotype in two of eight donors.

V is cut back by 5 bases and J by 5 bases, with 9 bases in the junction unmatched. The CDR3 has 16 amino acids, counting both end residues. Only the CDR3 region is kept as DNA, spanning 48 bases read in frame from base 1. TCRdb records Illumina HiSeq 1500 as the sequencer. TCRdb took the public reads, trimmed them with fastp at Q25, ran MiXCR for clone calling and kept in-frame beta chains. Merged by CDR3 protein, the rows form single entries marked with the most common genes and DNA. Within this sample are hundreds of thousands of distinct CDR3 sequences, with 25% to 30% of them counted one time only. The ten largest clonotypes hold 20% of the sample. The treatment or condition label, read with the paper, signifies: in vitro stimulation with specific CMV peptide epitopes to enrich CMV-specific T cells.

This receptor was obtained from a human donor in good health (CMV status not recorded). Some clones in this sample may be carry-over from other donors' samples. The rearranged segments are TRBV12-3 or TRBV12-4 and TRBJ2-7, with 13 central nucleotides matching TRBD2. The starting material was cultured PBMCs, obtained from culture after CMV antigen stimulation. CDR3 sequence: CASSPAGLAGFHEQYL. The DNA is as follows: TGTGCCAGCAGTCCTGCGGGACTAGCGGGGTTCCACGAGCAGTACCTC.